What follows describes a single T cell receptor beta chain. One junction end does not reproduce the germline sequence, and a read error may be involved. The data derive from a study of T cell changes during pregnancy in multiple sclerosis. The CDR3 length is 17 residues. Germline CDR1 and CDR2: SGHRS and YFSETQ. Clones were read by immunoSEQ multiplex PCR, and TCRdb kept only the in-frame ones, dropping some. The table includes around 32,000 clones, roughly nine tenths detected once. This sample comprised CD8+ T cells from peripheral blood mononuclear cells, obtained in the third trimester of pregnancy. The origin of this receptor is a female donor with multiple sclerosis, enrolled in a pregnancy study. J is TRBJ1-2 and V is TRBV5-1, with TRBD1 as a possible D gene (6 bases). CDR3 DNA: TGCGCCAGCCGCTTGGGACCGCGGGGGGCGCAGGACTATGGCTACACCTTC. Its translation is CASRLGPRGAQDYGYTF.